This T cell receptor (beta chain) derives from a study of T cell responses to AZD1222 COVID-19 vaccine. Study-wide findings and caveats: There were vaccine-associated CD4 TCRs across spike, dominant at 160-218 and 743-854.

The CDR3 runs to 14 residues. Germline loops: CDR1 LGHNA, CDR2 YSLEER. V was trimmed by 1 base and J by 8 bases, leaving 12 bases between them. Method: immunoSEQ multiplex PCR; TCRdb's copy keeps in-frame clones and lacks some. This repertoire shows about 27,000 clones, around 92% found once; its top ten account for over 7%. A note on this clone: As yet, its antigen is unknown.

This specimen was peripheral blood, taken 28 days after the second AZD1222 dose. The chain recombines TRBV4-3 with TRBJ1-3; D gene unclear. This sequence was found in an adult who received the AZD1222 COVID-19 vaccine. CDR3 region: CASSQVAATDTIYF. As DNA, the CDR3 is TGCGCCAGCAGCCAAGTTGCGGCTACGGACACCATATATTTT.